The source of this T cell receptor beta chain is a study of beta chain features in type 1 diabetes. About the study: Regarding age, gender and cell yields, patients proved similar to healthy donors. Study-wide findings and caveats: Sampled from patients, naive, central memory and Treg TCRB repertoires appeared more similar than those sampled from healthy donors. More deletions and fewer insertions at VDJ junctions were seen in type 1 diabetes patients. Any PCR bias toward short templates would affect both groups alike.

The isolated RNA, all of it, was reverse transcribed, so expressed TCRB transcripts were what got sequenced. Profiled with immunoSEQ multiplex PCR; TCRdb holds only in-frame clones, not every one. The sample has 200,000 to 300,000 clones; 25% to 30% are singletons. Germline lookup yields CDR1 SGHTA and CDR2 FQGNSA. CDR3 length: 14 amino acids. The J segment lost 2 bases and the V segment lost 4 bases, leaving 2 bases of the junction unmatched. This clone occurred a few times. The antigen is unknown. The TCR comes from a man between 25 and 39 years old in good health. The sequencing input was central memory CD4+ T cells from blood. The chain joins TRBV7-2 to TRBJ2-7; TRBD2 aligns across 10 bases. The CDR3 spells CASSWTSGTYEQYF. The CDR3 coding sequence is TGTGCCAGCAGCTGGACTAGCGGCACCTACGAGCAGTACTTC.